A selection of T cell receptor beta chains follows, all from one sample in a study of T cells in Graves' hyperthyroidism and ophthalmopathy. A single record per CDR3 protein comes from TCRdb applying MiXCR to the multiplex PCR reads. Altogether approximately 510,000 distinct CDR3 sequences are present, 46% being singletons, with the ten largest covering about two fifths. Material: peripheral blood or thyroid tissue (not recorded which). The source is an adult woman with Graves' disease, either hyperthyroidism or ophthalmopathy (not recorded which). Each CDR3 is given with its conserved first and last residue. The order of the fields is D gene, J gene, V gene, clone size, CDR3 DNA, CDR3 protein. D genes are given only for firm matches. Clone size is not always given. Where it is, it says once, few, many or a class for expanded clones.

d_gene: NA; j_gene: TRBJ1-1; v_gene: TRBV7-9; abundance: NA; CDR3nt: TGTGCCAGCAGTACGGTCGACAAACCAGCAGCTTTCTTT; CDR3aa: CASSTVDKPAAFF
d_gene: NA; j_gene: TRBJ1-4; v_gene: TRBV10-3; abundance: once; CDR3nt: TGTGCCATCAGTTCCCAACAGGGTAGTGAAAAACTGTTTTTT; CDR3aa: CAISSQQGSEKLFF
d_gene: NA; j_gene: TRBJ2-7; v_gene: TRBV29-1; abundance: many; CDR3nt: TGCAGCGTGGGGAATAGGAGGAACTACGAGCAGTACTTC; CDR3aa: CSVGNRRNYEQYF
d_gene: NA; j_gene: TRBJ2-7; v_gene: TRBV7-9; abundance: NA; CDR3nt: TGTGCCAGCAGCTTAATGGAGGGGGCCTACGAGCAGTACTTC; CDR3aa: CASSLMEGAYEQYF
d_gene: NA; j_gene: TRBJ2-7; v_gene: TRBV4-1; abundance: NA; CDR3nt: TGCGCCAGCAGCCAATTGGGGGTAACCTACGAGCGGTACTTC; CDR3aa: CASSQLGVTYERYF
d_gene: NA; j_gene: TRBJ2-6; v_gene: TRBV7-3; abundance: NA; CDR3nt: TGTGCCAGCAGCTCCCAGACCGGGGACACTGAAGCTTTC; CDR3aa: CASSSQTGDTEAF
d_gene: NA; j_gene: TRBJ2-5; v_gene: TRBV24-1; abundance: NA; CDR3nt: TGTGCCACCAGTGATTCTGGACATGCGTACCAAGAGACCCAGTACTTC; CDR3aa: CATSDSGHAYQETQYF
d_gene: NA; j_gene: TRBJ1-1; v_gene: TRBV29-1; abundance: few; CDR3nt: TGCAGCGTGACGGAACCTCCGGCTGAAGCTTTCTTT; CDR3aa: CSVTEPPAEAFF
d_gene: TRBD1; j_gene: TRBJ1-5; v_gene: TRBV7-2; abundance: many; CDR3nt: TGTGCCAGCAGCTCAGACAGGGTATCTCAGCCCCAGCATTTT; CDR3aa: CASSSDRVSQPQHF
d_gene: NA; j_gene: TRBJ1-1; v_gene: TRBV2; abundance: few; CDR3nt: TGTGCCAGCGCCCAGGATACTGAAGCTTTCTTT; CDR3aa: CASAQDTEAFF
d_gene: NA; j_gene: TRBJ1-5; v_gene: TRBV6-6; abundance: NA; CDR3nt: TGTGCCAGCACCACCCGTGTCAGAGACCAAAGGGGATATAGCAATCAGCCCCAGCATTTT; CDR3aa: CASTTRVRDQRGYSNQPQHF
d_gene: NA; j_gene: TRBJ2-7; v_gene: TRBV11-2; abundance: NA; CDR3nt: TGTGCCAGCAGCTTCGGCTCGAGCGGCTCCTACGAGCAGTACTTC; CDR3aa: CASSFGSSGSYEQYF
d_gene: NA; j_gene: TRBJ2-5; v_gene: TRBV7-9; abundance: NA; CDR3nt: TGTGCCAGCACGCCCGGCCTGGGAGCGGGCCAAGAGACCCAGTACTTC; CDR3aa: CASTPGLGAGQETQYF
d_gene: NA; j_gene: TRBJ2-5; v_gene: TRBV10-3; abundance: NA; CDR3nt: TGTGCCATTGGTCGTGCAGTCCAAGAGACCCAGTACTTC; CDR3aa: CAIGRAVQETQYF
d_gene: NA; j_gene: TRBJ1-2; v_gene: TRBV2; abundance: few; CDR3nt: TGTGCCAGCAGGTCATCACAGGGACACTATGGCTACACCTTC; CDR3aa: CASRSSQGHYGYTF
d_gene: NA; j_gene: TRBJ1-2; v_gene: TRBV7-2; abundance: NA; CDR3nt: TGTGCTAGCAGCCCGGACAGTGCGCATGGCTACACCTTC; CDR3aa: CASSPDSAHGYTF
d_gene: TRBD2; j_gene: TRBJ2-7; v_gene: TRBV9; abundance: NA; CDR3nt: TGTGCCAGCAGCGTAGGGGGCCAACCGGGACTAGCGGGAGGTTTGGAGCAGTACTTC; CDR3aa: CASSVGGQPGLAGGLEQYF
d_gene: NA; j_gene: TRBJ1-1; v_gene: TRBV12-3/TRBV12-4; abundance: many; CDR3nt: TGTGCCAGCAGCCGAGTCCCCGGGACGGGCGGCACTGAAGCTTTCTTT; CDR3aa: CASSRVPGTGGTEAFF
d_gene: TRBD1; j_gene: TRBJ2-5; v_gene: TRBV4-1; abundance: many; CDR3nt: TGCGCCAGCAGCCAGACACGACAGGGAGAGACCCAGTACTTC; CDR3aa: CASSQTRQGETQYF
d_gene: TRBD1; j_gene: TRBJ1-2; v_gene: TRBV15; abundance: NA; CDR3nt: TGTGCCACCAGCAGAGACGGACAGGGATCCCAACTTTTAAACTATGGCTACACCTTC; CDR3aa: CATSRDGQGSQLLNYGYTF
d_gene: TRBD1; j_gene: TRBJ1-1; v_gene: TRBV9; abundance: few; CDR3nt: TGTGCCAGCAGCGTAGGAGGACAGGACCGACGCACTGAAGCTTTCTTT; CDR3aa: CASSVGGQDRRTEAFF
d_gene: NA; j_gene: TRBJ1-5; v_gene: TRBV19; abundance: many; CDR3nt: TGTGCCAGTAGTACGCTTGGGACATGGGGGGCCGATCAGCCCCAGCATTTT; CDR3aa: CASSTLGTWGADQPQHF
d_gene: NA; j_gene: TRBJ1-2; v_gene: TRBV11-2; abundance: NA; CDR3nt: TGTGCCAGCAGCCCGGACGGGTTGCCGGGGGGCTACACCTTC; CDR3aa: CASSPDGLPGGYTF
d_gene: TRBD2; j_gene: TRBJ2-5; v_gene: TRBV20-1; abundance: few; CDR3nt: TGCAGCGTTGCCTACCTCTCAGGGAGGGAAGAGACCCAGTACTTC; CDR3aa: CSVAYLSGREETQYF
d_gene: TRBD2; j_gene: TRBJ2-7; v_gene: TRBV5-6; abundance: NA; CDR3nt: TGTGCCAGCAGCTTGGAATTTGGCGGGGGGCCTCATGAGCAGTACTTC; CDR3aa: CASSLEFGGGPHEQYF
d_gene: TRBD2; j_gene: TRBJ2-7; v_gene: TRBV20-1; abundance: NA; CDR3nt: TGCAGTGCTACGGAGCGGGACCCCACCTACGAGCAGTACTTC; CDR3aa: CSATERDPTYEQYF
d_gene: TRBD1; j_gene: TRBJ1-3; v_gene: TRBV29-1; abundance: NA; CDR3nt: TGCAGCGCTCAAGGGGTAGACAGGGGGTTT; CDR3aa: CSAQGVDRGF
d_gene: NA; j_gene: TRBJ1-1; v_gene: TRBV10-3; abundance: many; CDR3nt: TGTGCCATCAGCTCTCAGGGAGTGAACACTGAAGCTTTCTTT; CDR3aa: CAISSQGVNTEAFF
d_gene: NA; j_gene: TRBJ2-5; v_gene: TRBV7-2; abundance: NA; CDR3nt: TGTGCCAGCAGCCTTACGCGAGGGGGGGTGGAGACCCAGTACTTC; CDR3aa: CASSLTRGGVETQYF
d_gene: TRBD1; j_gene: TRBJ1-4; v_gene: TRBV7-2; abundance: NA; CDR3nt: TGTGCCAGCAGCTTCCAACAGGGGGAACTGTTTTTT; CDR3aa: CASSFQQGELFF
d_gene: NA; j_gene: TRBJ1-1; v_gene: TRBV6-1; abundance: NA; CDR3nt: TGTGCCAGCAGCTTTCCACAGGGCGCCAACACTGAAGCTTTCTTT; CDR3aa: CASSFPQGANTEAFF
d_gene: TRBD1; j_gene: TRBJ1-1; v_gene: TRBV28; abundance: many; CDR3nt: TGTGCCAGCAGCCCGGGACAGGGTGCTCTGCGGACTGAAGCTTTCTTT; CDR3aa: CASSPGQGALRTEAFF
d_gene: TRBD1; j_gene: TRBJ1-2; v_gene: TRBV3-1; abundance: once; CDR3nt: TGTGCCAGCAGCCTTGGGACAGCTCGTGGGTACACCTTC; CDR3aa: CASSLGTARGYTF
d_gene: NA; j_gene: TRBJ1-5; v_gene: TRBV6-2/TRBV6-3; abundance: NA; CDR3nt: TGTGCCAGCAGTTACGCAGCTACTAGCAATCAGCCCCAGCATTTT; CDR3aa: CASSYAATSNQPQHF
d_gene: TRBD2; j_gene: TRBJ2-5; v_gene: TRBV6-5; abundance: many; CDR3nt: TGTGCCAGCAGTTACCAGGGAGGGAGAGAGACCCAGTACTTC; CDR3aa: CASSYQGGRETQYF
d_gene: NA; j_gene: TRBJ1-5; v_gene: TRBV5-5; abundance: few; CDR3nt: TGTGCCAGCAGCTCCGACCCCCTTACCTTCATCAATCAGCCCCAGCATTTT; CDR3aa: CASSSDPLTFINQPQHF
d_gene: NA; j_gene: TRBJ1-5; v_gene: TRBV29-1; abundance: many; CDR3nt: TGCAGCGTAGGTAGGGGGGGCACGGGCAATCAGCCCCAGCATTTT; CDR3aa: CSVGRGGTGNQPQHF